Each of the 16 T cell receptor beta chains below was sequenced from the same sample in a study of cytomegalovirus exposure and HLA in healthy donors. Researchers ran the PCR with 60 Vbeta and 13 Jbeta primers. Method: immunoSEQ multiplex PCR; TCRdb's copy keeps in-frame clones and lacks some. The table shows roughly 180,000 clones, with 80% occurring only once. The sample was PBMCs. Receptors were obtained from a woman in her forties or fifties in good health and CMV-seropositive.

This clone was found once. The chain links TRBV28 to TRBJ2-1, with 9 bases aligning to TRBD2. Trimming at V came to 6 bases and at J to 10 bases, leaving 10 bases not matched to a gene. Germline V gives CDR1 MDHEN, CDR2 SYDVKM. This CDR3 has 14 amino acids. This chain's CDR3 is CASSLAGVGREQFF. CDR3 nucleotide sequence: TGTGCCAGCAGCTTAGCGGGAGTTGGGAGGGAGCAGTTCTTC.

This clone has just a few counts. The V call is TRBV11-2, the J call TRBJ1-4; D is possibly TRBD1 (5 bases). V was clipped by 4 bases and J by 7 bases, with 19 bases between them. The CDR3 is 16 amino acids. Germline CDR1 is SGHAT and CDR2 is FQNNGV. CDR3 sequence: CASSSLTGATGEKLFF. In nucleotides, the CDR3 is TGTGCCAGCAGCTCACTAACAGGCGCCACGGGTGAAAAACTGTTTTTT.

The chain couples TRBV7-9 to TRBJ2-3, with a weak D call TRBD2 (6 bases). Germline CDR1 SEHNR, CDR2 FQNEAQ (reference sequence). The CDR3 extends over 10 amino acids. Trimming pared 8 bases from V and 8 bases from J, leaving 8 bases between. The CDR3, as DNA: TGTGCCAGCTCCGGGGGTACGCAGTATTTT. It encodes CASSGGTQYF. Together with reference TRBV7-9 and TRBJ2-3, the CDR3 gives the full variable domain: DTGVSQNPRHKITKRGQNVTFRCDPISEHNRLYWYRQTLGQGPEFLTYFQNEAQLEKSRLLSDRFSAERPKGSFSTLEIQRTEQGDSAMYLCASSGGTQYFGPGTRLTVL.

This chain connects TRBV23-1 to TRBJ1-4, with TRBD1 matching 9 bases. TRBV23-1 is treated as an ORF (open reading frame) with a function not yet certain. This CDR3 is 16 amino acids long. V dropped 4 bases and J dropped 8; count of bases not matched to a gene: 11. The CDR3 here is CASSRYRDRAQEKLFF. CDR3 DNA sequence: TGCGCCAGCAGTCGTTACCGGGACAGGGCACAGGAAAAACTGTTTTTT.

The rearrangement uses TRBV7-9 and TRBJ2-6; no definite D call. V lost 2 bases and J lost 9, with 11 bases in between. CDR1 SEHNR and CDR2 FQNEAQ come from the germline V gene (reference sequence). This CDR3 has 14 residues. CDR3 DNA sequence: TGTGCCAGCAGCTTAAGCACGAGTCACAACGTCCTGACTTTC. Protein product: CASSLSTSHNVLTF.

The rearrangement joins TRBV15 to TRBJ2-2, with 8 bases aligning to TRBD2. The junction had 5 bases not matched to a gene; V was cut back by 6 bases and J by 5 bases. Germline CDR1 reads LNHNV; CDR2 reads YYDKDF (reference sequence). CDR3 length: 14 amino acids. CDR3 nucleotide sequence: TGTGCCACCAGAAGACTAGCGCAGACCGGGGAGCTGTTTTTT. Protein sequence: CATRRLAQTGELFF.

This clone was seen only a few times. The chain uses TRBV4-1 and TRBJ2-2; tentative D call: TRBD2 (6 bases). The CDR3 sequence is 17 residues long. Germline assignment: CDR1 MGHRA and CDR2 YSYEKL. Trimming took 1 base from V and 1 from J, leaving 13 bases between them. The CDR3: CASSQGYRAGNTGELFF. The CDR3 DNA follows: TGCGCCAGCAGCCAAGGTTATCGAGCGGGGAACACCGGGGAGCTGTTTTTT.

J is TRBJ2-5 and V is TRBV7-6, with 9 bases matching TRBD1. Germline V gene data show CDR1 as SGHVS and CDR2 as FNYEAQ. There are 12 residues in the CDR3. V was pared by 8 bases and J by 11 bases, with 9 bases of the junction left unmatched. CDR3 amino acids: CASGTGHPRQYF. For the CDR3, the DNA is TGTGCCAGCGGGACAGGGCACCCCAGGCAGTACTTC. The whole variable domain, remainder taken from reference TRBV7-6 and TRBJ2-5, is GAGVSQSPRYKVTKRGQDVALRCDPISGHVSLYWYRQALGQGPEFLTYFNYEAQQDKSGLPNDRFSAERPEGSISTLTIQRTEQRDSAMYRCASGTGHPRQYFGPGTRLLVL.

The genes are TRBV7-2 and TRBJ2-2; tentative D call: TRBD2 (5 bases). Germline lookup yields CDR1 SGHTA and CDR2 FQGNSA. V lost 3 bases, J lost 5 bases, and 10 bases lay in between. The CDR3 sequence is 14 residues long. This chain's CDR3 is CASSFLRETGELFF. Here the CDR3 DNA reads TGTGCCAGCAGCTTCCTGAGGGAAACCGGGGAGCTGTTTTTT.

The genes are TRBV28 and TRBJ2-3, with TRBD2 as a possible D gene (5 bases). The V end lost 2 bases, the J end lost 6 bases, and 9 bases lay between the germline ends. The CDR3 sequence is 13 residues long. Germline lookup yields CDR1 MDHEN and CDR2 SYDVKM. The DNA for the CDR3 is TGTGCCAGCAGTTTAGGCGGGTGGGATACGCAGTATTTT. Translation: CASSLGGWDTQYF.

In nucleotides, the CDR3 is TGTGCCTGGAGTGTAGGACCGGGGGGGACAGATACGCAGTATTTT. It encodes CAWSVGPGGTDTQYF. The chain recombines TRBV30 with TRBJ2-3, with 8 nucleotides matching TRBD2. The junction had 5 bases not matched to a gene; V was cut back by 0 bases and J by 3 bases. The germline gives CDR1 GTSNPN, CDR2 SVGIG (reference sequence). The CDR3 extends over 15 amino acids. Full variable domain (missing parts from reference TRBV30 and TRBJ2-3): SQTIHQWPATLVQPVGSPLSLECTVEGTSNPNLYWYRQAAGRGLQLLFYSVGIGQISSEVPQNLSASRPQDRQFILSSKKLLLSDSGFYLCAWSVGPGGTDTQYFGPGTRLTVL.

The rearrangement joins TRBV7-9 to TRBJ2-7; possible D gene TRBD2, 6 bases. Germline CDR1 reads SEHNR; CDR2 reads FQNEAQ (reference sequence). Trimming took 1 base from V and 7 from J, leaving 17 bases between them. This CDR3 region has 15 residues. The CDR3 here is CASSLGHGSVEEQYF. CDR3 DNA: TGTGCCAGCAGCTTAGGGCACGGGAGTGTAGAGGAGCAGTACTTC.

In the case of this clone: Different DNA sequences within this sample yield the same CDR3. V usage is TRBV7-9 and J usage is TRBJ2-5; TRBD2 aligns across 9 bases. The CDR3 runs 15 residues. The V and J ends lost 1 base and 2 bases, in that order; junction bases with no gene match: 2. Germline loops: CDR1 SEHNR, CDR2 FQNEAQ (reference sequence). This CDR3 is CASSLVLAGQETQYF. The CDR3 DNA reads as TGTGCCAGCAGCTTAGTACTAGCGGGTCAAGAGACCCAGTACTTC.

V and J are TRBV11-3 and TRBJ2-1, with D possibly TRBD2 on 7 matching bases. The length of the CDR3 is 11 residues. Trimming removed 8 bases from V and 7 bases from J, with 9 bases in between. CDR1 SGHNT and CDR2 YENEEA come from the germline V gene. The CDR3 nucleotides are TGTGCCAGCGGGAGGGGGAATGAGCAGTTCTTC. It codes for CASGRGNEQFF. The whole variable domain, remainder taken from reference TRBV11-3 and TRBJ2-1, is EAGVVQSPRYKIIEKKQPVAFWCNPISGHNTLYWYLQNLGQGPELLIRYENEEAVDDSQLPKDRFSAERLKGVDSTLKIQPAELGDSAVYLCASGRGNEQFFGPGTRLTVL.

This chain uses TRBV6-5 with TRBJ2-7; TRBD1 aligns across 7 bases. The length of the CDR3 is 16 residues. Germline V lookup: CDR1 MNHEY, CDR2 SVGAGI. The trim removed 0 bases at V and 4 bases at J, leaving 9 bases unmatched. CDR3 loop: CASSYSRDRPFYEQYF. The CDR3 DNA reads TGTGCCAGCAGTTACTCGAGGGACAGACCGTTTTACGAGCAGTACTTC.

The rearrangement links TRBV7-8 to TRBJ2-5; D is unclear. The end of the DNA is better explained by TRBJ2-7, so the J call may be wrong. Germline CDR1 and CDR2: SGHVS and FQNEAQ. This CDR3 spans 14 amino acids. CDR3 sequence: CASSISYTVYEQYF. CDR3 sequence (DNA): TGTGCCAGCAGCATAAGTTATACGGTCTACGAGCAGTACTTC.